The rows below give T cell receptor beta chains drawn from one sample of a study of blood T cell repertoires in COVID-19. This table comes from immunoSEQ multiplex PCR, and its TCRdb copy is limited to in-frame clones, with some not included. The table lists approximately 250,000 clones, about 79% of them singletons. Sequenced sample: peripheral blood. These receptors all come from a woman aged 40 to 50 who had recovered from COVID-19. CDR3s include the opening cysteine and the closing phenylalanine or tryptophan. D genes are given only for firm matches. Clone size is given for some rows only: seen once, a few or many times, or a class if the clone is expanded.

v_call: TRBV11-2
clone_size: NA
d_call: TRBD2
cdr3_length: 14
j_call: TRBJ2-7
cdr3_nt: TGTGCCAGCAGCTTCCAGGGACTAGTTGGCGAGCAGTACTTC
cdr3_aa: CASSFQGLVGEQYF

v_call: TRBV9
clone_size: NA
d_call: NA
cdr3_length: 14
j_call: TRBJ2-3
cdr3_nt: TGTGCCAGCAGCGTAGACGAGATGGCAGATACGCAGTATTTT
cdr3_aa: CASSVDEMADTQYF

v_call: TRBV6-5
clone_size: NA
d_call: TRBD1
cdr3_length: 15
j_call: TRBJ2-4
cdr3_nt: TGTGCCAGCAGTTACCCCGGGACAGGGGGAAACATTCAGTACTTC
cdr3_aa: CASSYPGTGGNIQYF

v_call: TRBV7-9
clone_size: NA
d_call: NA
cdr3_length: 12
j_call: TRBJ1-1
cdr3_nt: TGTGCCAGCAGCTTCAGGGACACTGAAGCTTTCTTT
cdr3_aa: CASSFRDTEAFF

v_call: TRBV28
clone_size: NA
d_call: NA
cdr3_length: 12
j_call: TRBJ1-5
cdr3_nt: TGTGCCAGCAAAACGGGCAATCAGCCCCAGCATTTT
cdr3_aa: CASKTGNQPQHF

v_call: TRBV10-1
clone_size: NA
d_call: TRBD2
cdr3_length: 15
j_call: TRBJ2-2
cdr3_nt: TGCGCCAGCAGTGTAGCGGGGGCGAACACCGGGGAGCTGTTTTTT
cdr3_aa: CASSVAGANTGELFF

v_call: TRBV6-6
clone_size: NA
d_call: TRBD1
cdr3_length: 16
j_call: TRBJ2-3
cdr3_nt: TGTGCCAGCAGTTATAGGGGGCCAGTGGGCACAGATACGCAGTATTTT
cdr3_aa: CASSYRGPVGTDTQYF

v_call: TRBV5-1
clone_size: NA
d_call: NA
cdr3_length: 16
j_call: TRBJ2-3
cdr3_nt: TGCGCCAGCAGCTTGTTAGGGGCCGGAGACACAGATACGCAGTATTTT
cdr3_aa: CASSLLGAGDTDTQYF

v_call: TRBV6-5
clone_size: NA
d_call: NA
cdr3_length: 15
j_call: TRBJ2-1
cdr3_nt: TGTGCCAGCAGTAGCGAAGGATCGGGTTACAATGAGCAGTTCTTC
cdr3_aa: CASSSEGSGYNEQFF

v_call: TRBV6-1
clone_size: NA
d_call: NA
cdr3_length: 15
j_call: TRBJ1-3
cdr3_nt: TGTGCCAGCACCAGAAAGGACTTTACTGGAAACACCATATATTTT
cdr3_aa: CASTRKDFTGNTIYF

v_call: TRBV29-1
clone_size: NA
d_call: NA
cdr3_length: 12
j_call: TRBJ2-3
cdr3_nt: TGCAGCGCCGTCCAGGGGGGAGATACGCAGTATTTT
cdr3_aa: CSAVQGGDTQYF

v_call: TRBV21-1
clone_size: NA
d_call: NA
cdr3_length: 16
j_call: TRBJ1-2
cdr3_nt: TGTGCCAGCAGCTTGGGCAAGCAGGGATATAACTATGGCTACACCTTC
cdr3_aa: CASSLGKQGYNYGYTF

v_call: TRBV9
clone_size: NA
d_call: NA
cdr3_length: 14
j_call: TRBJ1-3
cdr3_nt: TGTGCCAGCAGCGTCGACAGCTCTGGAAACACCATATATTTT
cdr3_aa: CASSVDSSGNTIYF

v_call: TRBV2
clone_size: NA
d_call: TRBD2
cdr3_length: 15
j_call: TRBJ2-5
cdr3_nt: TGTGCCAGCGGCGAGACTAGCGGGGGGGGAGAGACCCAGTACTTC
cdr3_aa: CASGETSGGGETQYF

v_call: TRBV19
clone_size: NA
d_call: NA
cdr3_length: 15
j_call: TRBJ1-2
cdr3_nt: TGTGCCAGTAGTTCGACAGGTCCCCCTAACTATGGCTACACCTTC
cdr3_aa: CASSSTGPPNYGYTF

v_call: TRBV19
clone_size: NA
d_call: TRBD1
cdr3_length: 15
j_call: TRBJ2-7
cdr3_nt: TGTGCCAGTAGAGCGGGCAGGGCAGGGGGCTTCGAGCAGTACTTC
cdr3_aa: CASRAGRAGGFEQYF

v_call: TRBV5-5
clone_size: once
d_call: TRBD2
cdr3_length: 15
j_call: TRBJ2-7
cdr3_nt: TGTGCCAGCAGCTTTTCGGGAGGAAGCTCCTACGAGCAGTACTTC
cdr3_aa: CASSFSGGSSYEQYF

v_call: TRBV7-3
clone_size: NA
d_call: NA
cdr3_length: 16
j_call: TRBJ2-2
cdr3_nt: TGTGCCAGCAGCTTAGGAAGGGGGTTCATTACCGGGGAGCTGTTTTTT
cdr3_aa: CASSLGRGFITGELFF

v_call: TRBV9
clone_size: NA
d_call: TRBD2
cdr3_length: 14
j_call: TRBJ2-1
cdr3_nt: TGTGCCAGCAGCACTTCGGGGGGGCAAGATGAGCAGTTCTTC
cdr3_aa: CASSTSGGQDEQFF

v_call: TRBV4-1
clone_size: NA
d_call: NA
cdr3_length: 15
j_call: TRBJ1-1
cdr3_nt: TGCGCCAGCAGCCAAGAGTCCAGTTTGAACACTGAAGCTTTCTTT
cdr3_aa: CASSQESSLNTEAFF

v_call: TRBV9
clone_size: NA
d_call: TRBD1
cdr3_length: 15
j_call: TRBJ2-5
cdr3_nt: TGTGCCAGCAGCGCGAGGACAGGCACCCAAGAGACCCAGTACTTC
cdr3_aa: CASSARTGTQETQYF

v_call: TRBV6-5
clone_size: NA
d_call: NA
cdr3_length: 14
j_call: TRBJ2-5
cdr3_nt: TGTGCCAGCAGTTACTCGACGGCAGGGGAGACCCAGTACTTC
cdr3_aa: CASSYSTAGETQYF

v_call: TRBV10-3
clone_size: once
d_call: NA
cdr3_length: 14
j_call: TRBJ2-2
cdr3_nt: TGTGCCATCGGCGGTTCCGCGAACACCGGGGAGCTGTTTTTT
cdr3_aa: CAIGGSANTGELFF

v_call: TRBV7-2
clone_size: NA
d_call: NA
cdr3_length: 15
j_call: TRBJ1-1
cdr3_nt: TGTGCCAGCAGTTTCAGACAGTCCATGAACACTGAAGCTTTCTTT
cdr3_aa: CASSFRQSMNTEAFF

v_call: TRBV3-1/TRBV3-2
clone_size: NA
d_call: NA
cdr3_length: 13
j_call: TRBJ1-6
cdr3_nt: TGTGCCAGCCGGGACATTAATAATTCACCCCTCCACTTT
cdr3_aa: CASRDINNSPLHF

v_call: TRBV5-1
clone_size: NA
d_call: NA
cdr3_length: 17
j_call: TRBJ1-4
cdr3_nt: TGCGCCAGCAGCTTGGATGATTTCCAGCGAGCTAATGAAAAACTGTTTTTT
cdr3_aa: CASSLDDFQRANEKLFF

v_call: TRBV3-1/TRBV3-2
clone_size: NA
d_call: NA
cdr3_length: 13
j_call: TRBJ1-1
cdr3_nt: TGTGCCAGCAGCGCTCAGCCGGGCACTGAAGCTTTCTTT
cdr3_aa: CASSAQPGTEAFF

v_call: TRBV9
clone_size: NA
d_call: NA
cdr3_length: 14
j_call: TRBJ1-4
cdr3_nt: TGTGCCAGCAGCGGGGGCACAACTAATGAAAAACTGTTTTTT
cdr3_aa: CASSGGTTNEKLFF

v_call: TRBV6-5
clone_size: NA
d_call: TRBD2
cdr3_length: 15
j_call: TRBJ2-2
cdr3_nt: TGTGCCAGCAGCTCGAGCGGGGCGAGCACCGGGGAGCTGTTTTTT
cdr3_aa: CASSSSGASTGELFF

v_call: TRBV10-3
clone_size: NA
d_call: TRBD2
cdr3_length: 15
j_call: TRBJ2-3
cdr3_nt: TGTGCCACACAGACTAGCGGGGGTATCACAGATACGCAGTATTTT
cdr3_aa: CATQTSGGITDTQYF

v_call: TRBV11-3
clone_size: few
d_call: NA
cdr3_length: 13
j_call: TRBJ2-2
cdr3_nt: TGTGCCAGCAGCTTAATAAGGGGCGGGGAGCTGTTTTTT
cdr3_aa: CASSLIRGGELFF

v_call: TRBV7-9
clone_size: NA
d_call: TRBD1
cdr3_length: 15
j_call: TRBJ1-3
cdr3_nt: TGTGCCAGCAGCCCGGGACAGGGAACTGGAAACACCATATATTTT
cdr3_aa: CASSPGQGTGNTIYF

v_call: TRBV7-9
clone_size: NA
d_call: TRBD2
cdr3_length: 16
j_call: TRBJ2-3
cdr3_nt: TGTGCCAGCAGCTTGGGACTAGCGGGGTCCACAGATACGCAGTATTTT
cdr3_aa: CASSLGLAGSTDTQYF

v_call: TRBV7-3
clone_size: NA
d_call: NA
cdr3_length: 14
j_call: TRBJ2-2
cdr3_nt: TGTGCCAGCAGCTGGCTCCTGAACACCGGGGAGCTGTTTTTT
cdr3_aa: CASSWLLNTGELFF

v_call: TRBV6-1
clone_size: NA
d_call: NA
cdr3_length: 16
j_call: TRBJ2-7
cdr3_nt: TGTGCCAGCAGTGGACTTGAAGGGGGTCCAACCTACGAGCAGTACTTC
cdr3_aa: CASSGLEGGPTYEQYF

v_call: TRBV6-2/TRBV6-3
clone_size: NA
d_call: TRBD1
cdr3_length: 14
j_call: TRBJ1-2
cdr3_nt: TGTGCCAGCAGCATGATACAGGGGGCAGATGGCTACACCTTC
cdr3_aa: CASSMIQGADGYTF

v_call: TRBV7-2
clone_size: NA
d_call: TRBD2
cdr3_length: 13
j_call: TRBJ2-5
cdr3_nt: TGTGCCAGCAGCTTTACGGGGGGGCAGACCCAGTACTTC
cdr3_aa: CASSFTGGQTQYF

v_call: TRBV4-2
clone_size: NA
d_call: TRBD1
cdr3_length: 15
j_call: TRBJ1-4
cdr3_nt: TGTGCCAGCAGCCCACAGGGGGCAACTAATGAAAAACTGTTTTTT
cdr3_aa: CASSPQGATNEKLFF

v_call: TRBV27
clone_size: NA
d_call: NA
cdr3_length: 14
j_call: TRBJ1-2
cdr3_nt: TGTGCCAGCGCCGGGACTAGAGCTAACTATGGCTACACCTTC
cdr3_aa: CASAGTRANYGYTF

v_call: TRBV10-3
clone_size: few
d_call: NA
cdr3_length: 13
j_call: TRBJ1-6
cdr3_nt: TGTGCCATCAGTGGCCAGGATAATTCACCCCTCCACTTT
cdr3_aa: CAISGQDNSPLHF

v_call: TRBV7-9
clone_size: NA
d_call: TRBD1
cdr3_length: 16
j_call: TRBJ2-1
cdr3_nt: TGTGCCAGCAGCTTCTGGACAGGGGGCAGACACAATGAGCAGTTCTTC
cdr3_aa: CASSFWTGGRHNEQFF

v_call: TRBV19
clone_size: NA
d_call: TRBD1
cdr3_length: 12
j_call: TRBJ1-2
cdr3_nt: TGTGCCAGTACTCACAGGGGTGATGGCTACACCTTC
cdr3_aa: CASTHRGDGYTF

v_call: TRBV18
clone_size: NA
d_call: TRBD2
cdr3_length: 14
j_call: TRBJ2-1
cdr3_nt: TGTGCCAGCTCACCAATGACTAGCGCTGATGAGCAGTTCTTC
cdr3_aa: CASSPMTSADEQFF

v_call: TRBV11-3
clone_size: NA
d_call: NA
cdr3_length: 17
j_call: TRBJ1-4
cdr3_nt: TGTGCCAGCAGCTTAGCGGTATGGGGCAGGGATGATGAAAAACTGTTTTTT
cdr3_aa: CASSLAVWGRDDEKLFF